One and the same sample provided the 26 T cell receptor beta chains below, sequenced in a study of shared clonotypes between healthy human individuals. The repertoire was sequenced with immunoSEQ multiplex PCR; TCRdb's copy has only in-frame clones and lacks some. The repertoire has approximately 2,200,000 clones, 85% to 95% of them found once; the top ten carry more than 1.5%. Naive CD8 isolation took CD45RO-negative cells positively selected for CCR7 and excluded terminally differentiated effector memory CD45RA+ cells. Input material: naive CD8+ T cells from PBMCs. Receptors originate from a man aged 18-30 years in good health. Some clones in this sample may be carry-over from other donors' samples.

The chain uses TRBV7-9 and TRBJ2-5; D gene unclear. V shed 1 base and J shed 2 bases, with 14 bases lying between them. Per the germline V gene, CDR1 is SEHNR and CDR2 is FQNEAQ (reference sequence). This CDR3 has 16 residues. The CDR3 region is CASSLVLGMGQETQYF. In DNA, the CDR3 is TGTGCCAGCAGCTTAGTGCTGGGGATGGGGCAAGAGACCCAGTACTTC.

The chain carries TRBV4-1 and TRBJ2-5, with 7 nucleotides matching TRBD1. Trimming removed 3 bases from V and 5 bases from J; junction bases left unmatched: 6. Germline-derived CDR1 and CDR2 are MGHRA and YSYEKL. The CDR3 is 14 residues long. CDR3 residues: CASSHTGERETQYF. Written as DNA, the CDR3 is TGCGCCAGCAGCCATACAGGGGAGAGGGAGACCCAGTACTTC.

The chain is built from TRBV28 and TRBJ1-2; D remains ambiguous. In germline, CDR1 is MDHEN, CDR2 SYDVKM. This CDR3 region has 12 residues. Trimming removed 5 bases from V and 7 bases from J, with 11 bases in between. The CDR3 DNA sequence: TGTGCCAGCAGTCCCCGGGAGGCTGGCTACACCTTC. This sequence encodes CASSPREAGYTF.

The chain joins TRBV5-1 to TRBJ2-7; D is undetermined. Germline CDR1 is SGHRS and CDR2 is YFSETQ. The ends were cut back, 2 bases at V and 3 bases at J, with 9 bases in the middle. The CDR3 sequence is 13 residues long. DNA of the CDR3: TGCGCCAGCAGCTTCTCCAGAGACTACGAGCAGTACTTC. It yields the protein CASSFSRDYEQYF.

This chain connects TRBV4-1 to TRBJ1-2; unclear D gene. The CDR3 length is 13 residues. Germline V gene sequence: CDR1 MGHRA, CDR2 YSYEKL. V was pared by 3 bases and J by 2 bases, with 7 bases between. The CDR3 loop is CASSHAINYGYTF. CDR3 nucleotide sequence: TGCGCCAGCAGCCACGCTATCAACTATGGCTACACCTTC.

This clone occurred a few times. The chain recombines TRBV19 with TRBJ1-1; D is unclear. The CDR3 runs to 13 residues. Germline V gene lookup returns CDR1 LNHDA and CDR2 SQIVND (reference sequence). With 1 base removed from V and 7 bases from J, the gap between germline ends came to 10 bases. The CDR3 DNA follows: TGTGCCAGTAGTATAGGCTTGGACGGTGAAGCTTTCTTT. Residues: CASSIGLDGEAFF. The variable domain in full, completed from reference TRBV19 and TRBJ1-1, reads DGGITQSPKYLFRKEGQNVTLSCEQNLNHDAMYWYRQDPGQGLRLIYYSQIVNDFQKGDIAEGYSVSREKKESFPLTVTSAQKNPTAFYLCASSIGLDGEAFFGQGTRLTVV.

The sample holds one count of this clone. The CDR3 DNA reads as TGCAGTCAAGCGGGAGGGAATGAGCAGTTCTTC. The encoded protein is CSQAGGNEQFF. V usage is TRBV20-1 and J usage is TRBJ2-1, with 10 bases identical to TRBD2. Germline V gene data show CDR1 as DFQATT and CDR2 as SNEGSKA (reference sequence). Trimming took 8 bases from V and 7 from J; bases not matched to a gene: 2. CDR3 length: 11 amino acids.

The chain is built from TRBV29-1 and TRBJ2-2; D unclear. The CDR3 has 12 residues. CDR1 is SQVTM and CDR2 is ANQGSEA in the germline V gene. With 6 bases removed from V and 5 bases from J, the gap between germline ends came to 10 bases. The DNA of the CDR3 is TGCAGCGTAGACACCTGGACCGGGGAGCTGTTTTTT. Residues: CSVDTWTGELFF.

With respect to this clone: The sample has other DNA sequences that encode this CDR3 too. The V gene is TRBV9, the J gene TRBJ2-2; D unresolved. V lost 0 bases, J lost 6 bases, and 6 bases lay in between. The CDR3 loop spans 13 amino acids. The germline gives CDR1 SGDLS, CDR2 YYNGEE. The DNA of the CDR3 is TGTGCCAGCAGCGTAGCAGGTTCCGGGGAGCTGTTTTTT. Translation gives CASSVAGSGELFF.

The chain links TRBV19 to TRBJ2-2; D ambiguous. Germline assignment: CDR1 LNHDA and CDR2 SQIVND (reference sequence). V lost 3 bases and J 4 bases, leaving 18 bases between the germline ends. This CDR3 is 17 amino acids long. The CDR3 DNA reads TGTGCCAGTAGTATGAGGTTTCGGCAGGATACCACCGGGGAGCTGTTTTTT. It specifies CASSMRFRQDTTGELFF.

DNA for the CDR3: TGTGCCAGCAGCTTAGGGACAGAGGGTTACCGGAACACTGAAGCTTTCTTT. It yields the protein CASSLGTEGYRNTEAFF. The chain recombines TRBV7-8 with TRBJ1-1, with D possibly being TRBD1 (6 bases). V was clipped by 1 base and J by 1 base, with 16 bases between them. The length of the CDR3 is 17 residues. Germline assignment: CDR1 SGHVS and CDR2 FQNEAQ.

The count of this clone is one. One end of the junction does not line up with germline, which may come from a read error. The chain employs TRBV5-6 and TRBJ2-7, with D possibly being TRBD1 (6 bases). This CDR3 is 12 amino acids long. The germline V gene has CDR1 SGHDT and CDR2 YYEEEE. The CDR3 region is CASSLARTERYF. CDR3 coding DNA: TGTGCCAGCAGCTTGGCCAGGACAGAGCGGTACTTC.

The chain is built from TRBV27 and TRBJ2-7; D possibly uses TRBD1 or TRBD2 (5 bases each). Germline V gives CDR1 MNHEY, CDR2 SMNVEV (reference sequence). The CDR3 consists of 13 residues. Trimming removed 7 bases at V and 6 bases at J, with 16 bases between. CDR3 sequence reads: CASKQLVGTEQYF. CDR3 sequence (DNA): TGTGCCAGCAAGCAACTAGTCGGGACCGAGCAGTACTTC.

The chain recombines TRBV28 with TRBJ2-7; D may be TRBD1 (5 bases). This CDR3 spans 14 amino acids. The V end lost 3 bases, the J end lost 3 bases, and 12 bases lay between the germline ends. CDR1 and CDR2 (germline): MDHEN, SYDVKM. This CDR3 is CASSFGPGFYEQYF. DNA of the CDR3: TGTGCCAGCAGTTTTGGACCAGGGTTCTACGAGCAGTACTTC. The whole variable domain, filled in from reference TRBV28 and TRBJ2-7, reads DVKVTQSSRYLVKRTGEKVFLECVQDMDHENMFWYRQDPGLGLRLIYFSYDVKMKEKGDIPEGYSVSREKKERFSLILESASTNQTSMYLCASSFGPGFYEQYFGPGTRLTVT.

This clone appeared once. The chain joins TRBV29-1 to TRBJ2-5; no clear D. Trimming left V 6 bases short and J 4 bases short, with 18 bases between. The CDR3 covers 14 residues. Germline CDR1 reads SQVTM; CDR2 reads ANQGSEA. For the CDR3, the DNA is TGCAGCGTCGCGCTCGGACCAGCCCGAGAGACCCAGTACTTC. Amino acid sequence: CSVALGPARETQYF. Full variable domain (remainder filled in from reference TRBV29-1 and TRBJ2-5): SAVISQKPSRDICQRGTSLTIQCQVDSQVTMMFWYRQQPGQSLTLIATANQGSEATYESGFVIDKFPISRPNLTFSTLTVSNMSPEDSSIYLCSVALGPARETQYFGPGTRLLVL.

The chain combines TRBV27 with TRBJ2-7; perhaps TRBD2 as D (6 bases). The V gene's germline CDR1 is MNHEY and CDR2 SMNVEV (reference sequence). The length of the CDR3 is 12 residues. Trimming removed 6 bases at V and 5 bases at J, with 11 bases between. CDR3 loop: CASRGWGDEQYF. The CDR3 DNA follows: TGTGCCAGCAGAGGGTGGGGGGACGAGCAGTACTTC.

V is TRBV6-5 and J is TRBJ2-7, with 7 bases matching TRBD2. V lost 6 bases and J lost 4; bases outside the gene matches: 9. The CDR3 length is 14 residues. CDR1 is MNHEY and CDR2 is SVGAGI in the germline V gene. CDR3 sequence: CASSSLRELYEQYF. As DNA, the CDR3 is TGTGCCAGCAGCTCGCTGCGGGAGCTTTACGAGCAGTACTTC.

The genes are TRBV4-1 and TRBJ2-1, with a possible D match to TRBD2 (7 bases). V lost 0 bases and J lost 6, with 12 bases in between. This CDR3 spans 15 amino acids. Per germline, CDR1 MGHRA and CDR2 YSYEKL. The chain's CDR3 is CASSQDRGAGNEQFF. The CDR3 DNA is TGCGCCAGCAGCCAAGATCGGGGGGCCGGCAATGAGCAGTTCTTC.

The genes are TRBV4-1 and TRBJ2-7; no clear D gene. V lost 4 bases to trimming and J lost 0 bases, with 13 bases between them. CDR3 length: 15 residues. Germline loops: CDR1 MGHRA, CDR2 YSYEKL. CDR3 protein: CASSPSGTASYEQYF. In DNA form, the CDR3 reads TGCGCCAGCAGCCCCTCTGGAACTGCCTCCTACGAGCAGTACTTC.

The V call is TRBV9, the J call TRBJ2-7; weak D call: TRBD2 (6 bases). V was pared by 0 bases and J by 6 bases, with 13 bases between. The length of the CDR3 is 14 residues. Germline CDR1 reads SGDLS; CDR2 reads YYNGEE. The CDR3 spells CASSVGSLAPEQYF. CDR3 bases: TGTGCCAGCAGCGTAGGGTCACTAGCTCCCGAGCAGTACTTC.

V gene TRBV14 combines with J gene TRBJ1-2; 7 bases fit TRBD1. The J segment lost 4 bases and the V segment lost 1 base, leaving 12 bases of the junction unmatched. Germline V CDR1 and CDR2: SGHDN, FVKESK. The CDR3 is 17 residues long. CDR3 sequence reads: CASSQGVRQGLFYGYTF. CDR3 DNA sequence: TGTGCCAGCAGCCAAGGAGTCCGACAGGGACTATTCTATGGCTACACCTTC.

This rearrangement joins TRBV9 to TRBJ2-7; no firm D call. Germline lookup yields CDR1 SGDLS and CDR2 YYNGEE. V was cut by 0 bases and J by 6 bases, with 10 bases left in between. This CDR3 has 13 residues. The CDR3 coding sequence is TGTGCCAGCAGCGTAGCTCGGGCCACCGAGCAGTACTTC. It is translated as CASSVARATEQYF.

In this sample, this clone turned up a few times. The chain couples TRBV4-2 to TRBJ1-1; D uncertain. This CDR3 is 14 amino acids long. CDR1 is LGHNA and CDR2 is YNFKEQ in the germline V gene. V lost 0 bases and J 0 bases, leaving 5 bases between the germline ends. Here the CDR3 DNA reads TGTGCCAGCAGCCAAGACAGGATGAACACTGAAGCTTTCTTT. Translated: CASSQDRMNTEAFF.

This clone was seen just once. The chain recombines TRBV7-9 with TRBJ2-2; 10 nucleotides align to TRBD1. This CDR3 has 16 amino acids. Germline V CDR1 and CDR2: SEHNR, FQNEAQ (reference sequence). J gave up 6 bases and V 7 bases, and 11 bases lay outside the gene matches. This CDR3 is CASIEDRDRGPGELFF. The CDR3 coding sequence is TGTGCCAGCATCGAAGACCGGGACAGGGGTCCCGGGGAGCTGTTTTTT.

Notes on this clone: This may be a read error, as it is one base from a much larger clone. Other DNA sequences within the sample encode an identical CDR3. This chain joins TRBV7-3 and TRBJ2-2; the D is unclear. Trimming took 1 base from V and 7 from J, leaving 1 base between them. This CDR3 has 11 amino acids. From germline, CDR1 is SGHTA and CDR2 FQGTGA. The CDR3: CASSLSGELFF. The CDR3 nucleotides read TGTGCCAGCAGCTTAAGCGGGGAGCTGTTTTTT.

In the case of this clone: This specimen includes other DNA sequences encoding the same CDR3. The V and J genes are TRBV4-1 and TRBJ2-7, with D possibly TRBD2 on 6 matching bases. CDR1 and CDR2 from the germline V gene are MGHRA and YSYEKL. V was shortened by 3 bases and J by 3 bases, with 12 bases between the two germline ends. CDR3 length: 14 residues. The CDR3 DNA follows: TGCGCCAGCAGCCAGGGTGGGGGGATCTACGAGCAGTACTTC. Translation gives CASSQGGGIYEQYF.